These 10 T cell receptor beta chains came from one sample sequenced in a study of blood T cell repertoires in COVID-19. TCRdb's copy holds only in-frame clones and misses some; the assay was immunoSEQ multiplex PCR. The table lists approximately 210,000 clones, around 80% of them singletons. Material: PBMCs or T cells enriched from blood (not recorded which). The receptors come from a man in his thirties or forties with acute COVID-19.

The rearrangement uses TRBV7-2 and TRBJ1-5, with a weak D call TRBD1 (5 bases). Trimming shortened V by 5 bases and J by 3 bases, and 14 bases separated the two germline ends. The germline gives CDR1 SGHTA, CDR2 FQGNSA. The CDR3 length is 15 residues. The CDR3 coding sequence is TGTGCCAGCAGCCCCCAGGGCTTCGACAATCAGCCCCAGCATTTT. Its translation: CASSPQGFDNQPQHF.

CDR3 nucleotides: TGTGCCTGGAGCACCCCGGGACAGGGGGCTTATACGCAGTATTTT. Translated: CAWSTPGQGAYTQYF. This chain joins TRBV30 and TRBJ2-3; 12 bases are a match to TRBD1. V trimming: 3 bases; J trimming: 7 bases; junction bases outside the gene matches: 8. The CDR3 spans 15 residues. Germline loops: CDR1 GTSNPN, CDR2 SVGIG (reference sequence).

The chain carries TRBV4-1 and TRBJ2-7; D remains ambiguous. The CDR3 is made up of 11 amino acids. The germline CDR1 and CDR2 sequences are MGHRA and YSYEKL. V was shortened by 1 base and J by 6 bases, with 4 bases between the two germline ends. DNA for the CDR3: TGCGCCAGCAGCCAAGGGAGCGAGCAGTACTTC. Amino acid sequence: CASSQGSEQYF.

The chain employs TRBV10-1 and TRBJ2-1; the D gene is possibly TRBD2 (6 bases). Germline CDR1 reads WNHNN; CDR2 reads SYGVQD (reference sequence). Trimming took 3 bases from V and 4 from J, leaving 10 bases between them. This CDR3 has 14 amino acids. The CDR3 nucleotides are TGCGCCAGCAGTGATCCGGGAGAGTACAATGAGCAGTTCTTC. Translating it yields CASSDPGEYNEQFF.

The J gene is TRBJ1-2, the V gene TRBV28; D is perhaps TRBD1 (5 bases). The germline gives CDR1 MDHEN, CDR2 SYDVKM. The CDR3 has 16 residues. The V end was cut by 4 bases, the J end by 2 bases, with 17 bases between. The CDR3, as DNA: TGTGCCAGCAGTTCCCCCTCGGGGGAGTCCAACTATGGCTACACCTTC. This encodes CASSSPSGESNYGYTF.

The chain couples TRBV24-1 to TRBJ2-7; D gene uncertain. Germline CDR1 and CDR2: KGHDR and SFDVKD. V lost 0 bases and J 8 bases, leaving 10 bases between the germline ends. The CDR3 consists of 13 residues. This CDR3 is CATSDLAGQKQYF. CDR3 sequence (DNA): TGTGCCACCAGTGATTTGGCTGGCCAGAAGCAGTACTTC.

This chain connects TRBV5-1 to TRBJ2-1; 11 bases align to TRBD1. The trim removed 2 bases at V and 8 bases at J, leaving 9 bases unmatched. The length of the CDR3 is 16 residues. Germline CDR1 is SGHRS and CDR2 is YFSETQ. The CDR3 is CASSLKGQGVLDEQFF. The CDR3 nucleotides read TGCGCCAGCAGCTTAAAGGGACAGGGGGTCCTCGATGAGCAGTTCTTC.

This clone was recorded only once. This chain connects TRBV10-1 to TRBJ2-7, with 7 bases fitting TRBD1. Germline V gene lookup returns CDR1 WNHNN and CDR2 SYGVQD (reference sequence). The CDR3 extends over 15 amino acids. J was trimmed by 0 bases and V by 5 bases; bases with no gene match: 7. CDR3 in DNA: TGCGCCAGCAGTTTCCCCGGGACAGCCTCCTACGAGCAGTACTTC. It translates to CASSFPGTASYEQYF.

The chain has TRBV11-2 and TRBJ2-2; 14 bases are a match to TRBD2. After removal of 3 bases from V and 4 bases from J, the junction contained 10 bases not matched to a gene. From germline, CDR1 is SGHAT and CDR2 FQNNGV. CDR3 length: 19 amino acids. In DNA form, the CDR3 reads TGTGCCAGCAGCTTGACTGGACTAGCGGGGGGCCCCTTCACCGGGGAGCTGTTTTTT. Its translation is CASSLTGLAGGPFTGELFF.

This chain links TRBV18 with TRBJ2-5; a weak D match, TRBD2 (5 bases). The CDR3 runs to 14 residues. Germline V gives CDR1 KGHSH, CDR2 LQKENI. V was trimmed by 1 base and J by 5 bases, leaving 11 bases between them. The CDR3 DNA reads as TGTGCCAGCTCACCACGTTCCACGGGGGAGACCCAGTACTTC. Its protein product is CASSPRSTGETQYF.